One and the same sample provided the 29 T cell receptor beta chains below, sequenced in a study of response to subunit inactivated influenza vaccine. Each CDR3 protein is one row after TCRdb ran MiXCR on the RT-PCR reads. The repertoire holds roughly 520,000 distinct CDR3 sequences, with about 25% as singletons. Here the sequenced sample was CD4+ T cells sorted from PBMCs, taken more than 4 days after vaccination. The receptors here all came from a man aged 50 or older who received an inactivated influenza vaccine.

The J gene is TRBJ2-3, the V gene TRBV20-1, with TRBD2 matching over 12 bases. V shed 5 bases, J shed 7 bases, and the junction held 10 bases outside the gene matches. This CDR3 comprises 15 residues. Germline loops: CDR1 DFQATT, CDR2 SNEGSKA (reference sequence). The CDR3, as DNA: TGCAGTGCTGTATCGACTAGCGGGGGAGGAAATACGCAGTATTTT. It encodes CSAVSTSGGGNTQYF.

This clonotype was detected a few times. This chain connects TRBV2 to TRBJ2-5, with 8 bases that match TRBD1. Germline assignment: CDR1 SNHLY and CDR2 FYNNEI. There are 12 residues in the CDR3. The V gene end was trimmed by 7 bases and the J gene end by 6 bases; junction bases not matched to a gene: 4. The CDR3 DNA reads TGTGCCAGCATGGACAGGGTGAAGACCCAGTACTTC. Translation: CASMDRVKTQYF.

In its sample, this clonotype was seen a few times. The gene calls are TRBV7-9 and TRBJ1-5, with 8 bases lining up with TRBD1. The junction had 6 bases not matched to a gene; V was cut back by 4 bases and J by 4 bases. Germline lookup yields CDR1 SEHNR and CDR2 FQNEAQ (reference sequence). The CDR3 runs to 15 residues. For the CDR3, the DNA is TGTGCCAGCAGCTGGGGGACAGGTGAGAATCAGCCCCAGCATTTT. As protein: CASSWGTGENQPQHF. The entire variable domain, with the rest obtained from reference TRBV7-9 and TRBJ1-5, is as follows: DTGVSQNPRHKITKRGQNVTFRCDPISEHNRLYWYRQTLGQGPEFLTYFQNEAQLEKSRLLSDRFSAERPKGSFSTLEIQRTEQGDSAMYLCASSWGTGENQPQHFGDGTRLSIL.

The J gene is TRBJ2-7, the V gene TRBV5-1, with D uncertain. V was clipped by 0 bases and J by 0 bases, with 13 bases between them. Germline V lookup: CDR1 SGHRS, CDR2 YFSETQ. This CDR3 spans 16 amino acids. CDR3 DNA sequence: TGCGCCAGCAGCTTGGAGGGTAGGGCAGGCTCCTACGAGCAGTACTTC. This codes for CASSLEGRAGSYEQYF.

Details on this clonotype: One end of the junction fails to match germline, which may point to a read error. The chain links TRBV2 to TRBJ2-7; either TRBD1 or TRBD2 may supply D (5 bases each). Germline values: CDR1 SNHLY, CDR2 FYNNEI. The CDR3 runs 14 residues. Here the CDR3 DNA reads TGTGCCAGCACTGAACCGGGACGTAAATACGAGCAGTACTTC. It yields the protein CASTEPGRKYEQYF.

CDR3 protein: CASSYRQGVTGELFF. CDR3 coding DNA: TGTGCCAGCAGCTATCGGCAGGGGGTAACCGGGGAGCTGTTTTTT. The chain joins TRBV7-2 to TRBJ2-2; 7 bases are shared with TRBD1. Germline V gene sequence: CDR1 SGHTA, CDR2 FQGNSA. The CDR3 runs 15 residues. V was pared by 4 bases and J by 5 bases, with 7 bases of the junction left unmatched. The variable domain in full, completed from reference TRBV7-2 and TRBJ2-2, reads GAGVSQSPSNKVTEKGKDVELRCDPISGHTALYWYRQSLGQGLEFLIYFQGNSAPDKSGLPSDRFSAERTGGSVSTLTIQRTQQEDSAVYLCASSYRQGVTGELFFGEGSRLTVL.

This clonotype was detected a few times. The rearrangement uses TRBV6-2 or TRBV6-3 and TRBJ1-1, with D possibly being TRBD1 (5 bases). V shed 2 bases and J shed 0 bases, with 10 bases lying between them. The germline CDR1 and CDR2 sequences are MNHEY and SVGEGT. The CDR3 consists of 15 residues. DNA for the CDR3: TGTGCCAGCAGTTACAGGGGTTGGATGAACACTGAAGCTTTCTTT. Its protein is CASSYRGWMNTEAFF.

V and J are TRBV10-1 and TRBJ1-2; D remains unclear. V was cut by 4 bases and J by 5 bases, with 11 bases left in between. The CDR3 contains 13 residues. Germline CDR1 WNHNN, CDR2 SYGVQD (reference sequence). The CDR3 DNA reads TGCGCCAGCAGTGCTGCAGATCCATATGGCTACACCTTC. Translating gives CASSAADPYGYTF.

This clonotype was counted between two and nine times. This chain uses TRBV18 with TRBJ2-5; D unresolved. Germline V gene data show CDR1 as KGHSH and CDR2 as LQKENI. Deletions cut 0 bases from V and 2 bases from J, with 7 bases between. The CDR3 loop spans 14 amino acids. The CDR3 reads CASSPPGRQETQYF. For the CDR3, the DNA is TGTGCCAGCTCACCACCTGGACGGCAAGAGACCCAGTACTTC.

There are a few counts of this clonotype. The gene calls are TRBV25-1 and TRBJ1-5; the D is unclear. The V end was cut by 6 bases, the J end by 9 bases, with 12 bases between. Germline assignment: CDR1 MGHDK and CDR2 SYGVNS. The CDR3 sequence is 12 residues long. CDR3 sequence reads: CASRGSLGPQHF. CDR3 in DNA: TGTGCCAGCAGAGGGTCTCTGGGGCCCCAGCATTTT.

This clonotype was detected a few times. This rearrangement joins TRBV20-1 to TRBJ2-2; possibly TRBD1 for D (6 bases). V dropped 1 base and J dropped 5 bases, with 14 bases sitting between them. The V gene's germline CDR1 is DFQATT and CDR2 SNEGSKA (reference sequence). The CDR3 is made up of 15 amino acids. The CDR3 DNA reads as TGCAGTGCTAGAGCCGCAGGGGTTAAGACCGGGGAGCTGTTTTTT. Its protein product is CSARAAGVKTGELFF.

The rearrangement links TRBV4-2 to TRBJ2-7; tentative D call: TRBD1 (6 bases). The CDR3 extends over 13 amino acids. Germline V gene sequence: CDR1 LGHNA, CDR2 YNFKEQ. V was pared by 5 bases and J by 4 bases, with 12 bases between. CDR3 region: CASSAMGAYEQYF. In DNA form, the CDR3 reads TGTGCCAGCAGCGCAATGGGGGCTTACGAGCAGTACTTC.

This clonotype has just a few counts. The J gene is TRBJ1-1, the V gene TRBV12-3 or TRBV12-4; the D gene is possibly TRBD1 (6 bases). V dropped 8 bases and J dropped 1 base, with 17 bases sitting between them. The CDR3 totals 15 residues. The CDR3 here is CASHPAGGRNTEAFF. CDR3 coding DNA: TGTGCCAGCCACCCAGCCGGGGGCCGGAACACTGAAGCTTTCTTT.

The chain is built from TRBV12-3 or TRBV12-4 and TRBJ2-1; 15 bases are a match to TRBD2. The CDR3 covers 18 residues. The V segment lost 7 bases and the J segment 9 bases; nucleotides outside the gene matches: 16. The CDR3 nucleotides are TGTGCCAGCACCCTAAGGGGACTAGCGGGGGGTTCTGGCGGTGAGCAGTTCTTC. Translation gives CASTLRGLAGGSGGEQFF.

This chain joins TRBV12-3 or TRBV12-4 and TRBJ2-2; 9 bases align to TRBD2. CDR3 size: 16 residues. J was trimmed by 4 bases and V by 4 bases; bases with no gene match: 7. DNA for the CDR3: TGTGCCAGCAGTTGGTTACTAGCGGGTCGCACCGGGGAGCTGTTTTTT. Its protein is CASSWLLAGRTGELFF.

This clonotype has just a few counts. The chain recombines TRBV11-2 with TRBJ2-6; TRBD1 or TRBD2 may be the D gene (5 bases each). Germline lookup yields CDR1 SGHAT and CDR2 FQNNGV. Between the trimmed V and J ends, which lost 6 bases and 0 bases, there was a span of 9 bases. This CDR3 has 15 residues. The CDR3 DNA reads TGTGCCAGCAGTGAGGGGTACTCTGGGGCCAACGTCCTGACTTTC. It yields the protein CASSEGYSGANVLTF.

The chain is built from TRBV9 and TRBJ2-2; weak D call: TRBD1 (6 bases). Trimming took off 2 bases at V and 5 bases at J, with 7 bases between the two ends. CDR1 and CDR2 (germline): SGDLS, YYNGEE. The CDR3 covers 13 residues. In DNA form, the CDR3 reads TGTGCCAGCAGCGTCCAGGGGACCGGGGAGCTGTTTTTT. Translated: CASSVQGTGELFF.

This clonotype was seen many times. The chain couples TRBV11-2 to TRBJ2-1; D might be TRBD2 (6 bases). Deletions cut 5 bases from V and 2 bases from J, with 13 bases between. CDR3 size: 15 residues. Germline V gene sequence: CDR1 SGHAT, CDR2 FQNNGV. CDR3 sequence (DNA): TGTGCCAGCAGCAGTCTAGCGCGGGCCTACAATGAGCAGTTCTTC. Amino acid sequence: CASSSLARAYNEQFF.

The genes are TRBV18 and TRBJ2-5; D not certain. Trimming shortened V by 2 bases and J by 5 bases, and 21 bases separated the two germline ends. CDR1 KGHSH and CDR2 LQKENI come from the germline V gene. CDR3 length equals 17 residues. CDR3 DNA sequence: TGTGCCAGCTCACCAAGTGGGTGGCAGTCGAATTGGGAGACCCAGTACTTC. This codes for CASSPSGWQSNWETQYF.

The DNA for the CDR3 is TGTGCCAGCAGCTTCCCGACGACAGCCCAAGAGACCCAGTACTTC. Protein product: CASSFPTTAQETQYF. V usage is TRBV5-6 and J usage is TRBJ2-5, with D possibly being TRBD1 (5 bases). The germline CDR1 and CDR2 sequences are SGHDT and YYEEEE. Deletions cut 2 bases from V and 1 base from J, with 12 bases between. This CDR3 has 15 residues.

CDR3 region: CASSPQEGDTQYF. The DNA of the CDR3 is TGTGCCAGCTCACCCCAGGAGGGGGATACGCAGTATTTT. The V call is TRBV18, the J call TRBJ2-3; D might be TRBD2 (6 bases). V lost 3 bases and J 6 bases, leaving 10 bases between the germline ends. This CDR3 contains 13 residues. CDR1 is KGHSH, CDR2 LQKENI, per germline.

A few counts support this clonotype. Germline and junction disagree at one end, which may indicate a read error. The V and J genes are TRBV6-1 and TRBJ1-1; D gene ambiguous. The CDR3 contains 13 residues. CDR1 and CDR2 from the germline V gene are MNHNS and SASEGT. For the CDR3, the DNA is TGTGCCAGCAGTGAAGCGCTTCGATCGGTTCGGGGATTT. It translates to CASSEALRSVRGF.

This chain links TRBV3-1 with TRBJ2-2; maybe TRBD2 (5 bases). V lost 6 bases to trimming and J lost 0 bases, with 17 bases between them. Per germline, CDR1 LGHDT and CDR2 YNNKEL (reference sequence). The CDR3 loop spans 17 amino acids. The CDR3 bases are TGTGCCAGCAGGGGGTTCGGGATCCACGCGAACACCGGGGAGCTGTTTTTT. Protein product: CASRGFGIHANTGELFF.

V gene TRBV6-2 or TRBV6-3 combines with J gene TRBJ2-3; TRBD2 might be the D (6 bases). The germline CDR1 and CDR2 sequences are MNHEY and SVGEGT. CDR3 length: 17 residues. The V end lost 2 bases, the J end lost 3 bases, and 18 bases lay between the germline ends. DNA of the CDR3: TGTGCCAGCAGTTACCAAGCGTGGAGGGCCGGAACAGATACGCAGTATTTT. This translates into CASSYQAWRAGTDTQYF.

In DNA form, the CDR3 reads TGTGCCAGCAGAGTGACTAGCGGGGGGGGGACCCAGTACTTC. Translation gives CASRVTSGGGTQYF. The V call is TRBV12-3 or TRBV12-4, the J call TRBJ2-5; 14 bases map to TRBD2. CDR3 size: 14 residues. V dropped 6 bases and J dropped 7; count of bases not matched to a gene: 4.

The rearrangement joins TRBV19 to TRBJ2-2; a weak D match, TRBD1 (7 bases). The CDR3 contains 18 residues. Germline V gives CDR1 LNHDA, CDR2 SQIVND (reference sequence). The ends were cut back, 5 bases at V and 6 bases at J, with 25 bases in the middle. Here the CDR3 reads CASSLNPSPTGRSGELFF. Here the CDR3 DNA reads TGTGCCAGTAGTCTCAACCCTTCCCCGACAGGGAGGTCCGGGGAGCTGTTTTTT.

This clonotype was seen a handful of times. The chain is built from TRBV29-1 and TRBJ2-5; TRBD1 might be the D (6 bases). The CDR3 has 14 amino acids. Trimming pared 4 bases from V and 5 bases from J, leaving 17 bases between. The germline V gene encodes CDR1 SQVTM and CDR2 ANQGSEA. The CDR3 loop is CSVGAGVRVETQYF. For the CDR3, the DNA is TGCAGCGTTGGAGCAGGGGTGAGAGTCGAGACCCAGTACTTC.

This clonotype was detected a few times. This chain joins TRBV6-2 or TRBV6-3 and TRBJ2-1; a weak D match, TRBD1 (6 bases). Germline CDR1 and CDR2: MNHEY and SVGEGT. The CDR3 is 15 amino acids. Trimming pared 5 bases from V and 1 base from J, leaving 12 bases between. The chain's CDR3 is CASSTRTESYNEQFF. CDR3 sequence (DNA): TGTGCCAGCAGTACCCGGACAGAATCCTACAATGAGCAGTTCTTC.

The V and J genes are TRBV20-1 and TRBJ1-6; the match to TRBD1 covers 8 bases. Trimming at V came to 3 bases and at J to 7 bases, leaving 5 bases not matched to a gene. Germline-derived CDR1 and CDR2 are DFQATT and SNEGSKA (reference sequence). The CDR3 contains 14 residues. The CDR3: CSASSGGLNSPLHF. The CDR3 DNA follows: TGCAGTGCTAGTTCAGGGGGCTTGAATTCACCCCTCCACTTT.